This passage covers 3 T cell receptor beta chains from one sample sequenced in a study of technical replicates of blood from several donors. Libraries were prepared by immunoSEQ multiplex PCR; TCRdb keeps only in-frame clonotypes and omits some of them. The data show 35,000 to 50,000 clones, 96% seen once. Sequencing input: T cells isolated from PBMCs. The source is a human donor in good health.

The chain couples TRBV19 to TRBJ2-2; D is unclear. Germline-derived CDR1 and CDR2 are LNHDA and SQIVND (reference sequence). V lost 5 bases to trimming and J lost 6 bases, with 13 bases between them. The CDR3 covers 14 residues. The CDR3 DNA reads TGTGCCAGTAGTCTGATCCTAAGAGCCGGGGAGCTGTTTTTT. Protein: CASSLILRAGELFF.

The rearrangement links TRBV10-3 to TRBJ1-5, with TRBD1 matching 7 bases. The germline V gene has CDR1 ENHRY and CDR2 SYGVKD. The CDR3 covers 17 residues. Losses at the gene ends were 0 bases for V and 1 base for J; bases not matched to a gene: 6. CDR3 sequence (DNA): TGTGCCATCAGTGAGTCTGAGACAGGGACCAGCAATCAGCCCCAGCATTTT. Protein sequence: CAISESETGTSNQPQHF.

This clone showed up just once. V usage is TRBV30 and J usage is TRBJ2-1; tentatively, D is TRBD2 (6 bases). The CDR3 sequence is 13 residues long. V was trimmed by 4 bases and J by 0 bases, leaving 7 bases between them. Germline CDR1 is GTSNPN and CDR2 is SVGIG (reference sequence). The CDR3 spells CAWTGSSYNEQFF. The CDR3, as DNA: TGTGCCTGGACCGGGAGCTCCTACAATGAGCAGTTCTTC.